This passage covers 29 T cell receptor beta chains from one sample sequenced in a study of identical twins. MiXCR, applied by TCRdb to the 5' RACE reads, yields one record per CDR3 protein. The table lists approximately 410,000 distinct CDR3 sequences, about 18% of them singletons. Input material: naive T cells sorted from blood. The receptors stem from a middle-aged man in good health.

Many counts were recorded for this clonotype. This rearrangement joins TRBV3-1 to TRBJ2-5; D may be TRBD2 (6 bases). The CDR3 loop spans 16 amino acids. Germline lookup yields CDR1 LGHDT and CDR2 YNNKEL (reference sequence). V gave up 1 base and J gave up 4 bases, with 16 bases separating them. CDR3 DNA: TGTGCCAGCAGCCAAGGCACCCGGGACTTACGAGAGACCCAGTACTTC. Translation gives CASSQGTRDLRETQYF.

The table lists this clonotype with many counts. V usage is TRBV7-6 and J usage is TRBJ1-1; D is ambiguous. Germline V gene data show CDR1 as SGHVS and CDR2 as FNYEAQ. The length of the CDR3 is 13 residues. The V end was cut by 3 bases, the J end by 1 base, with 6 bases between. The DNA for the CDR3 is TGTGCCAGCAGCTTGTCCGAGAACACTGAAGCTTTCTTT. This gives the protein CASSLSENTEAFF.

This clonotype showed up just a few times. J is TRBJ1-3 and V is TRBV20-1; D is unresolved. The CDR3 length is 15 residues. The ends were cut back, 1 base at V and 3 bases at J, with 13 bases in the middle. Germline values: CDR1 DFQATT, CDR2 SNEGSKA (reference sequence). The CDR3 sequence: CSARVGIPFGNTIYF. The CDR3 bases are TGCAGTGCTAGAGTAGGAATTCCCTTTGGAAACACCATATATTTT.

This clonotype was seen only a few times. The chain is built from TRBV6-5 and TRBJ1-2; 9 bases fit TRBD1. CDR1 and CDR2 (germline): MNHEY, SVGAGI. The V segment lost 5 bases and the J segment 13 bases; nucleotides outside the gene matches: 8. This CDR3 comprises 12 residues. Here the CDR3 reads CASSQTGGSSTF. CDR3 nucleotide sequence: TGTGCCAGCAGTCAGACAGGGGGAAGCTCCACCTTC.

To note about this clonotype: It may be a read error: a sequence one base away is much more abundant. The chain uses TRBV29-1 and TRBJ2-1; maybe TRBD2 (5 bases). The CDR3 contains 12 residues. Germline-derived CDR1 and CDR2 are SQVTM and ANQGSEA. In DNA, the CDR3 is TGCAGCGTTCTAACCGACTACAATGAGCGGTTCTTC. It is translated as CSVLTDYNERFF.

This rearrangement joins TRBV5-1 to TRBJ2-2; TRBD1 agrees at 7 bases. CDR1 and CDR2 (germline): SGHRS, YFSETQ. The CDR3 runs to 16 residues. The ends lost 4 bases at V and 2 bases at J; junction bases unmatched: 8. Written as DNA, the CDR3 is TGCGCCAGCAGCGCCCAGACAGGGCGTAACACCGGGGAGCTGTTTTTT. It codes for CASSAQTGRNTGELFF.

This clonotype appeared a few times. The V and J genes are TRBV10-3 and TRBJ2-5; maybe TRBD2 (6 bases). V lost 3 bases, J lost 2 bases, and 7 bases lay in between. The CDR3 contains 13 residues. Per the germline V gene, CDR1 is ENHRY and CDR2 is SYGVKD. CDR3 DNA sequence: TGTGCCATCAGTGATGGGGGGCAAGAGACCCAGTACTTC. Protein sequence: CAISDGGQETQYF.

This clonotype was seen at least ten times. CDR3 loop: CASSQGRETGRYEQYF. Written as DNA, the CDR3 is TGTGCCAGCAGTCAGGGAAGAGAGACTGGACGCTACGAGCAGTACTTC. The genes are TRBV12-3 or TRBV12-4 and TRBJ2-7, with D possibly TRBD1 on 5 matching bases. Trimming cost V 5 bases and J 3 bases, with 20 bases left between them. This CDR3 is built from 16 residues.

Many counts were recorded for this clonotype. The chain joins TRBV7-6 to TRBJ2-1, with 9 bases lining up with TRBD2. Trimming cost V 4 bases and J 1 base; bases outside gene matches: 11. The CDR3 consists of 18 residues. Germline V gene lookup returns CDR1 SGHVS and CDR2 FNYEAQ. The CDR3 bases are TGTGCCAGCAGCTCCATGGACCGACTAGCGGAGTCCTACAATGAGCAGTTCTTC. Translation: CASSSMDRLAESYNEQFF.

This clonotype was detected only a few times. The J gene is TRBJ2-3, the V gene TRBV10-3; D may be TRBD1 (5 bases). In germline, CDR1 is ENHRY, CDR2 SYGVKD. The V end was cut by 0 bases, the J end by 2 bases, with 15 bases between. The CDR3 is 17 residues long. CDR3 nucleotides: TGTGCCATCAGTGAGTCGAAGCAGGGAAGCTCCACAGATACGCAGTATTTT. It encodes CAISESKQGSSTDTQYF.

There are a few counts of this clonotype. The chain recombines TRBV11-2 with TRBJ2-3; 8 bases are a match to TRBD2. The CDR3 loop spans 18 amino acids. Germline CDR1 is SGHAT and CDR2 is FQNNGV. V shed 5 bases, J shed 4 bases, and the junction held 17 bases outside the gene matches. CDR3 DNA: TGTGCCAGCAGCCCCGAAAGTCGGGGGGGCCGGCTTGCAGATACGCAGTATTTT. It is translated as CASSPESRGGRLADTQYF.

The sample holds a few counts of this clonotype. The rearrangement uses TRBV4-2 and TRBJ2-3; D remains ambiguous. Germline lookup yields CDR1 LGHNA and CDR2 YNFKEQ. The V end was cut by 4 bases, the J end by 0 bases, with 8 bases between. The CDR3 covers 14 residues. CDR3 sequence: CASSRQVSTDTQYF. The CDR3, as DNA: TGTGCCAGCAGCCGGCAGGTTAGCACAGATACGCAGTATTTT.

This clonotype was seen more than once but under ten times. This chain connects TRBV5-1 to TRBJ2-2; D is unresolved. V gave up 0 bases and J gave up 0 bases, with 9 bases separating them. The CDR3 contains 16 residues. Germline CDR1 reads SGHRS; CDR2 reads YFSETQ. For the CDR3, the DNA is TGCGCCAGCAGCTTGGCCAACGGACCGAACACCGGGGAGCTGTTTTTT. It translates to CASSLANGPNTGELFF. The whole variable domain, filled in from reference TRBV5-1 and TRBJ2-2, reads KAGVTQTPRYLIKTRGQQVTLSCSPISGHRSVSWYQQTPGQGLQFLFEYFSETQRNKGNFPGRFSGRQFSNSRSEMNVSTLELGDSALYLCASSLANGPNTGELFFGEGSRLTVL.

There are many counts of this clonotype. This sequence joins TRBV5-6 and TRBJ2-2; 8 bases map to TRBD1. V was clipped by 1 base and J by 4 bases; unmatched bases: 6. Per germline, CDR1 SGHDT and CDR2 YYEEEE. The CDR3 is 16 residues long. CDR3 nucleotides: TGTGCCAGCAGCTTGTATAGCGGACAGGGCACCGGGGAGCTGTTTTTT. As protein: CASSLYSGQGTGELFF.

The chain has TRBV6-5 and TRBJ1-2; D unresolved. Per the germline V gene, CDR1 is MNHEY and CDR2 is SVGAGI. The CDR3 spans 12 residues. With 7 bases removed from V and 8 bases from J, the gap between germline ends came to 14 bases. The CDR3 is CASMSPMGGYTF. CDR3 bases: TGTGCCAGCATGAGTCCGATGGGAGGCTACACCTTC.

The J gene is TRBJ2-6, the V gene TRBV25-1; TRBD2 might be the D (6 bases). CDR1 and CDR2 (germline): MGHDK, SYGVNS. V was cut by 3 bases and J by 2 bases, with 14 bases left in between. CDR3 length equals 17 residues. Written as DNA, the CDR3 is TGTGCCAGCAGTGATAGGGGAAAGCGGGCTGGGGCCAACGTCCTGACTTTC. Residues: CASSDRGKRAGANVLTF. Supplemented by reference TRBV25-1 and TRBJ2-6, the full variable domain reads EADIYQTPRYLVIGTGKKITLECSQTMGHDKMYWYQQDPGMELHLIHYSYGVNSTEKGDLSSESTVSRIRTEHFPLTLESARPSHTSQYLCASSDRGKRAGANVLTFGAGSRLTVL.

This clonotype was counted between two and nine times. The rearrangement joins TRBV10-3 to TRBJ2-2; D not resolved. This CDR3 spans 14 amino acids. Germline CDR1 is ENHRY and CDR2 is SYGVKD. V lost 7 bases and J 2 bases, leaving 11 bases between the germline ends. The CDR3: CAIKTDSNTGELFF. Written as DNA, the CDR3 is TGTGCCATCAAAACCGACTCAAACACCGGGGAGCTGTTTTTT.

In its sample, this clonotype was seen many times. CDR3 amino acids: CSARNPNARGNTIYF. CDR3 DNA: TGCAGTGCTAGAAATCCCAACGCTAGGGGAAACACCATATATTTT. The rearrangement joins TRBV20-1 to TRBJ1-3, with D hard to call. V lost 2 bases and J lost 4, with 15 bases in between. Germline assignment: CDR1 DFQATT and CDR2 SNEGSKA (reference sequence). The CDR3 is made up of 15 amino acids.

The chain employs TRBV11-2 and TRBJ2-5, with D perhaps assigned TRBD1 or TRBD2 (7 bases each). The germline gives CDR1 SGHAT, CDR2 FQNNGV. The CDR3 totals 18 residues. V lost 5 bases to trimming and J lost 9 bases, with 31 bases between them. CDR3 amino acids: CASSPQGGGGPRGKAQYF. The CDR3 nucleotides are TGTGCCAGCAGCCCCCAGGGGGGGGGAGGGCCGAGGGGGAAGGCCCAGTACTTC.

Many counts were recorded for this clonotype. Its ends do not fully match the called genes, so a read error is possible. The rearrangement links TRBV9 to TRBJ2-5, with no clear D. The CDR3 extends over 13 amino acids. From germline, CDR1 is SGDLS and CDR2 YYNGEE. The CDR3 DNA reads TGTGCCAGCAGCCCCCACGCCCAGGAGACCCAGTGCTTC. This encodes CASSPHAQETQCF.

This clonotype was seen a few times. The chain links TRBV15 to TRBJ1-1, with D possibly matching TRBD1 (6 bases). Germline loops: CDR1 LNHNV, CDR2 YYDKDF (reference sequence). This CDR3 contains 13 residues. V lost 5 bases and J 6 bases, leaving 13 bases between the germline ends. The CDR3 region is CATSQRQASEAFF. Here the CDR3 DNA reads TGTGCCACCAGCCAAAGACAGGCCTCTGAAGCTTTCTTT. The whole variable domain, remainder taken from reference TRBV15 and TRBJ1-1, is DAMVIQNPRYQVTQFGKPVTLSCSQTLNHNVMYWYQQKSSQAPKLLFHYYDKDFNNEADTPDNFQSRRPNTSFCFLDIRSPGLGDTAMYLCATSQRQASEAFFGQGTRLTVV.

This clonotype has at least ten counts. The CDR3 DNA follows: TGTGCCAGCACCCCCCCGGCAGGGAGCTCCTACGAGCAGTACTTC. Translated: CASTPPAGSSYEQYF. The chain uses TRBV28 and TRBJ2-7; D is possibly TRBD1 or TRBD2 (5 bases each). The germline V gene has CDR1 MDHEN and CDR2 SYDVKM. The CDR3 length is 15 residues. V lost 7 bases to trimming and J lost 0 bases, with 16 bases between them.

This clonotype was seen only a few times. The V call is TRBV5-1, the J call TRBJ2-1, with TRBD2 as a possible D gene (7 bases). The V gene lost 0 bases and the J gene lost 10 bases, with 20 bases spanning the gap. The CDR3 runs to 16 residues. Germline CDR1 reads SGHRS; CDR2 reads YFSETQ. CDR3 sequence (DNA): TGCGCCAGCAGCTTGGCCCTTTTGGGGGGGCCACGGGAGCAGTTCTTC. This encodes CASSLALLGGPREQFF.

In its sample, this clonotype was seen many times. The chain recombines TRBV5-1 with TRBJ1-2; D not certain. The germline CDR1 and CDR2 sequences are SGHRS and YFSETQ. The CDR3 consists of 16 residues. V was trimmed by 0 bases and J by 3 bases, leaving 15 bases between them. The CDR3 sequence: CASSLVLGGSDYGYTF. The CDR3 DNA reads TGCGCCAGCAGCTTGGTACTTGGAGGGTCGGACTATGGCTACACCTTC.

This clonotype was counted at least ten times. The chain employs TRBV27 and TRBJ2-5, with D possibly being TRBD2 (5 bases). The CDR3 has 14 residues. The V and J ends lost 2 bases and 5 bases respectively, with 12 bases between them. CDR1 is MNHEY, CDR2 SMNVEV, per germline (reference sequence). CDR3 nucleotide sequence: TGTGCCAGCAGTTTAGGTCTGGGCGGGGAGACCCAGTACTTC. Encoded protein: CASSLGLGGETQYF.

This clonotype was recorded many times. The chain couples TRBV28 to TRBJ2-1; weak D call: TRBD1 (6 bases). The V end was cut by 5 bases, the J end by 9 bases, with 20 bases between. The CDR3 is made up of 15 amino acids. The germline gives CDR1 MDHEN, CDR2 SYDVKM. The CDR3 protein is CASSPQGRGISEQFF. CDR3 in DNA: TGTGCCAGCAGTCCCCAGGGCAGGGGCATAAGTGAGCAGTTCTTC.

This clonotype has more than one count but fewer than ten. DNA of the CDR3: TGTGCCAGCAGCACGACGGGGGGGCTTCATGAGCAGTTCTTC. As protein: CASSTTGGLHEQFF. V is TRBV28 and J is TRBJ2-1; 8 nucleotides align to TRBD2. CDR1 is MDHEN and CDR2 is SYDVKM in the germline V gene. This CDR3 comprises 14 residues. Trimming at V came to 6 bases and at J to 8 bases, leaving 9 bases not matched to a gene.

The rearrangement uses TRBV3-1 and TRBJ2-1, with D tentatively TRBD2 (5 bases). Germline V CDR1 and CDR2: LGHDT, YNNKEL (reference sequence). This CDR3 is 19 amino acids long. V was shortened by 1 base and J by 3 bases, with 22 bases between the two germline ends. CDR3 DNA: TGTGCCAGCAGCCAAGTGGAGGCACCCTTGGAGCTCGGCTACAATGAGCAGTTCTTC. Residues: CASSQVEAPLELGYNEQFF.

The CDR3 DNA follows: TGTGCCAGTAGTCTGGGGGAGACAGATCTAAGGAAACTGTTTTTT. Residues: CASSLGETDLRKLFF. The V call is TRBV19, the J call TRBJ1-4; D may be TRBD1 (5 bases). The ends were cut back, 5 bases at V and 11 bases at J, with 21 bases in the middle. The CDR3 consists of 15 residues. Germline lookup yields CDR1 LNHDA and CDR2 SQIVND (reference sequence).